This entry lists 5 T cell receptor beta chains sequenced from one sample in a study of tissue T cells after allogeneic stem cell transplantation. Sample time point: mouse harvest day 14 after allogeneic transplant. Each mouse received 10^7 T-cell-depleted marrow cells plus 10^6 splenic CD5+ T cells by tail vein. Only in-frame clones appear in the TCRdb table, and some are missing; sequencing was by immunoSEQ multiplex PCR. The sample shows a few thousand clones, roughly 40% of them seen only once. Sequenced input: lymph node tissue. The receptors were gathered from a female BALB/c mouse given C57BL/6 T cells with graft-versus-host disease after an allogeneic hematopoietic cell transplant.

By sample share, this clone is large. Mouse gene names apply. The CDR3 end lies 1 residue beyond the end of the read and is filled in from the germline J gene. The rearrangement joins TRBV13-2 to TRBJ2-7, with TRBD2 as a possible D gene (6 bases). V lost 6 bases to trimming and J lost 0 bases, with 10 bases between them. From germline, CDR1 is NNHNN and CDR2 SYGAGS (reference sequence). The CDR3 consists of 13 residues. CDR3: CASATGSSYEQYF. The part of the CDR3 DNA that was read is TGTGCCAGCGCGACTGGTAGCTCCTATGAACAGTAC.

In regard to this clone: The gene symbols are mouse symbols. Read data end 1 residue before the CDR3 end; the end is taken from the germline J gene. The V call is TRBV13-1, the J call TRBJ2-1; 9 positions agree with TRBD2. The CDR3 loop spans 15 amino acids. V trimming: 0 bases; J trimming: 6 bases; junction bases outside the gene matches: 4. The germline gives CDR1 NSHNY, CDR2 SYGAGN. CDR3 sequence: CASSDALGGIAEQFF. The sequenced CDR3 bases are TGTGCCAGCAGTGATGCCCTGGGGGGGATTGCTGAGCAGTTC.

This clone was seen only a few times. Gene names are mouse gene names. The CDR3 end is not reached by the read, which stops 1 residue before it; the germline J gene fills it in. This rearrangement joins TRBV5 to TRBJ2-1; 12 nucleotides agree with TRBD2. With 2 bases clipped from V and 5 bases from J, the junction kept 7 bases outside the gene matches. Germline assignment: CDR1 LGHNA and CDR2 YNLKQL (reference sequence). The CDR3 is 17 amino acids. Incomplete CDR3 DNA: TGTGCCAGCAGCCAAAGACTGGGGGGGCGCGTGAATGCTGAGCAGTTC. The encoded protein is CASSQRLGGRVNAEQF. The CDR3 in full is CASSQRLGGRVNAEQFF.

This clone occurred a few times. Mouse germline and gene names are used. The missing CDR3 end, 1 residue past where the read stops, is filled in from the germline J gene. The V and J genes are TRBV13-2 and TRBJ1-1; the match to TRBD1 covers 7 bases. With V trimmed by 1 base and J by 3 bases, 0 bases remained unmatched. The CDR3 is made up of 13 amino acids. Per germline, CDR1 NNHNN and CDR2 SYGAGS (reference sequence). CDR3: CASGDTGDTEVFF. Partial CDR3 DNA: TGTGCCAGCGGTGATACAGGGGACACAGAAGTCTTC.

There are a few counts of this clone. Gene names refer to mouse genes. CDR3 DNA (partial): TGTGCCAGCAGTGATGAAGATAACACAGAAGTCTTC. Translating gives CASSDEDNTEVF. The entire CDR3 is CASSDEDNTEVFF. The rearrangement uses TRBV13-1 and TRBJ1-1; D is uncertain. The read halts 1 residue ahead of the CDR3 end, with the missing end drawn from the germline J gene. The CDR3 runs to 13 residues. V dropped 0 bases and J dropped 2 bases, with 5 bases sitting between them. Germline CDR1 and CDR2: NSHNY and SYGAGN.